The rows below give T cell receptor beta chains drawn from one sample of a study of T cells in Graves' hyperthyroidism and ophthalmopathy. TCRdb called the multiplex PCR reads again in MiXCR, with one record for every CDR3 protein. This sample has hundreds of thousands of distinct CDR3 sequences, with about a sixth found just once. The sequenced sample consisted of blood. All receptors derive from a woman aged 40 to 50 with Graves' ophthalmopathy. The CDR3 runs from the conserved cysteine through the conserved F or W. Fields, in order: J gene, clone size, V gene, D gene, CDR3 DNA, CDR3 protein. D genes are given only for firm matches. The listing skips clone size in some rows; elsewhere it reads once, few, many or a size class.

>TRBJ2-1|NA|TRBV20-1|TRBD2
TGCAACCCGAACAGCGGGAGGGCCAATGAGCAGTTCTTC
CNPNSGRANEQFF
>TRBJ1-1|NA|TRBV20-1|TRBD1
TGCAGTGCTAGATTACCGGGACAGTTGAACACTGAAGCTTTCTTT
CSARLPGQLNTEAFF
>TRBJ1-1|few|TRBV16|TRBD1
TGTGCCAGCACCCAAACAGGGGACACTGAAGCTTTCTTT
CASTQTGDTEAFF
>TRBJ1-1|many|TRBV2|NA
TGTGCCAGCAGTTCACAGGGTGGTACTGAAGCTTTCTTT
CASSSQGGTEAFF
>TRBJ2-3|NA|TRBV20-1|NA
TGCAGTGTCCAATCTCGCACAGATACGCAGTATTTT
CSVQSRTDTQYF
>TRBJ2-7|NA|TRBV29-1|NA
TGCAGCGTTATTGTGCAGGGGGGTATCTTCGAGCAGTACTTC
CSVIVQGGIFEQYF
>TRBJ1-6|NA|TRBV7-2|TRBD1
TGTGCCAGCAGCTTACGGGGCGGGACAGGGGTTTCACCCCTCCACTTT
CASSLRGGTGVSPLHF
>TRBJ1-2|many|TRBV5-5|NA
TGTGCCAGCAGCTTCTGGCAGGGCTATGGCTACACCTTC
CASSFWQGYGYTF
>TRBJ2-7|NA|TRBV28|NA
TGTGCCAGCAGCCTCGGGACAACCCAAACCCTCTACGAGCAGTACTTC
CASSLGTTQTLYEQYF
>TRBJ1-6|few|TRBV6-1|NA
TGTGCCAGCAGTCCAATGGGGGCGCTGAATTCACCCCTCCACTTT
CASSPMGALNSPLHF
>TRBJ2-2|NA|TRBV13|TRBD1
TGTGCCAGCAGCGCCGGGACAGGGCACGGGGAGCTGTTTTTT
CASSAGTGHGELFF
>TRBJ2-2|NA|TRBV6-2/TRBV6-3|NA
TGTGCCAGCAGTTACTCCCCCCGGGGGGAGCTGTTTTTT
CASSYSPRGELFF
>TRBJ2-7|NA|TRBV20-1|TRBD1
TGCAGTGGCTGTCGCTCCGGGACAGGGGGAAGTCGGCAGTACTTC
CSGCRSGTGGSRQYF
>TRBJ1-6|NA|TRBV7-9|NA
TGTGCCAGCAGCTTAATCGGGGAGGTGTATCCCCTCCACTTT
CASSLIGEVYPLHF
>TRBJ1-1|many|TRBV30|TRBD1
TGTGCCTGGAGTGAGGGGGCTCACACTGAAGCTTTCTTT
CAWSEGAHTEAFF
>TRBJ2-1|many|TRBV3-1|NA
TGTGCCAGCAGCCACAGGGGGGGCTCCTACAATGAGCAGTTCTTC
CASSHRGGSYNEQFF
>TRBJ1-1|NA|TRBV20-1|NA
TGCAGTGCCGGGCAGCCTATGAACACTGAAGCTTTCTTT
CSAGQPMNTEAFF
>TRBJ1-3|few|TRBV6-5|TRBD1
TGTGCCAGCAGTTCCGACAGGGGAGTCCTCAGCTCTGGAAACACCATATATTTT
CASSSDRGVLSSGNTIYF
>TRBJ1-2|many|TRBV7-9|NA
TGTGCCAGCAGCCCTCCGATGGGGGAGCGCTATGGCTACACCTTC
CASSPPMGERYGYTF
>TRBJ2-3|many|TRBV2|TRBD2
TGTGCCAGCAGTGAAGCCGGGACTAGCGACGCAAATACGCAGTATTTT
CASSEAGTSDANTQYF
>TRBJ1-3|many|TRBV2|NA
TGTGCCAGCAGCGGGACTGATGGAAACACCATATATTTT
CASSGTDGNTIYF
>TRBJ2-7|NA|TRBV20-1|TRBD2
TGCAGTGCTACTAGCGGGACTTCTCTGGGGGAGCAGTACTTC
CSATSGTSLGEQYF
>TRBJ2-7|NA|TRBV20-1|NA
TGCAGTGCTACACAACAATACGAGCAGTACTTC
CSATQQYEQYF
>TRBJ1-6|few|TRBV4-1|NA
TGCGCCAGCAGCCAAGCCCGGGTCTTCCAGAATAATTCACCCCTCCACTTT
CASSQARVFQNNSPLHF
>TRBJ1-4|few|TRBV14|NA
TGTGCCAGCAGCCAAGATTTCGCAGGGCAGGGAGCAACTAATGAAAAACTGTTTTTT
CASSQDFAGQGATNEKLFF
>TRBJ2-3|NA|TRBV5-8|NA
TGTGCCAGCAGCCTCGTGGAAGGGTTGGACACAGATACGCAGTATTTT
CASSLVEGLDTDTQYF
>TRBJ2-5|few|TRBV6-5|TRBD2
TGTGCCAGCAGCCCCGGGACTAGCGGGCCCCAAGAGACCCAGTACTTC
CASSPGTSGPQETQYF
>TRBJ1-1|many|TRBV2|NA
TGTGCCAGCAGGTACGGAGGGAGCGGCACTGAAGCTTTCTTT
CASRYGGSGTEAFF
>TRBJ2-7|many|TRBV7-6|NA
TGTGCCAGCAGCCCAAGGGCCCACTACGAGCAGTACTTC
CASSPRAHYEQYF
>TRBJ2-7|NA|TRBV6-2/TRBV6-3|NA
TGTGCCAGCAGTCTCGGACAGGACTATCTCTACGAGCAGTACTTC
CASSLGQDYLYEQYF
>TRBJ2-5|NA|TRBV20-1|NA
TGCAGTGCTCGCCGGTCGAGCGGTGCCCCCCAAGAGACCCAGTACTTC
CSARRSSGAPQETQYF
>TRBJ1-1|many|TRBV3-1|NA
TGTGCCAGCAGCCGGGAGGGGAGGACTGAAGCTTTCTTT
CASSREGRTEAFF
>TRBJ1-4|NA|TRBV20-1|TRBD1
TGCAGTGCTACCGGCAGGGGGCCTGAAAAACTGTTTTTT
CSATGRGPEKLFF
>TRBJ1-5|once|TRBV7-8|NA
TGTGCCAGCAGCACAACACGTGTTCAGCCCCAGCATTTT
CASSTTRVQPQHF
>TRBJ1-5|many|TRBV12-3/TRBV12-4|NA
TGTGCCAGCAGTAAGGGGGGGAGCAATCAGCCCCAGCATTTT
CASSKGGSNQPQHF
>TRBJ2-7|NA|TRBV5-6|NA
TGTGCCAGCAGCGCGGACGTGATGGGCCCCCACGAGCAGTACTTC
CASSADVMGPHEQYF
>TRBJ1-1|few|TRBV12-5|NA
TGTGCTAGTGGTTTGCCGGTCGGGAACACTGAAGCTTTCTTT
CASGLPVGNTEAFF
>TRBJ1-6|NA|TRBV28|TRBD1
TGTGCCGGATCGACAGGGGCGGATTCACCCCTCCACTTT
CAGSTGADSPLHF
>TRBJ2-3|many|TRBV6-1|NA
TGTGCCAGCAGCCGCCTAGCAACAGATACGCAGTATTTT
CASSRLATDTQYF
>TRBJ2-1|many|TRBV12-3/TRBV12-4|NA
TGTGCCAGCACCCTACAGAGGACACCGACTACTGAGCAGTTCTTC
CASTLQRTPTTEQFF
>TRBJ1-2|few|TRBV30|NA
TGTGCCTGGAGCCTCAATAAGATGGGCTACACCTTC
CAWSLNKMGYTF
>TRBJ2-2|few|TRBV20-1|NA
TGCAGTGCTAGACGGGGGCGGGCCACCGGGGAGCTGTTTTTT
CSARRGRATGELFF
>TRBJ2-1|NA|TRBV20-1|NA
TGCAGTGCTAGACGACCATTAGATCTTTACAATGAGCAGTTCTTC
CSARRPLDLYNEQFF
>TRBJ2-5|many|TRBV29-1|NA
TGCAGCGTTCGGGACGGTCTGTACCAAGAGACCCAGTACTTC
CSVRDGLYQETQYF
>TRBJ2-5|many|TRBV20-1|NA
TGCAGTGCTAGATCGGCCCTTCTTGAGACCCAGTACTTC
CSARSALLETQYF
>TRBJ2-3|many|TRBV7-9|NA
TGTGCCAGCAGCACTGTCGGGGCAGATACGCAGTATTTT
CASSTVGADTQYF
>TRBJ2-1|once|TRBV25-1|NA
TGTGCCAGCAGTGAATGGGGCGGCAATGAGCAGTTCTTC
CASSEWGGNEQFF
>TRBJ2-3|NA|TRBV7-2|NA
TGTGCCAGCAGTGTTACTAGACTTTCGGATACGCAGTATTTT
CASSVTRLSDTQYF
>TRBJ1-2|NA|TRBV5-1|NA
TGCGCCAGCAGCTTGAGTGGGCAGGGCGACTACACCTTC
CASSLSGQGDYTF
>TRBJ2-1|few|TRBV6-1|TRBD1
TGTGCCAGCCTAACGGGGACAGGGGGCCTCGGTGAGCAGTTCTTC
CASLTGTGGLGEQFF
>TRBJ2-3|many|TRBV20-1|NA
TGCAGTGCTAGAGATGTCCCCACAGATACGCAGTATTTT
CSARDVPTDTQYF
>TRBJ2-1|many|TRBV3-1|NA
TGTGCCAGCAGCCAGGGGAGGCGGGAACAGTTCTTC
CASSQGRREQFF
>TRBJ2-5|many|TRBV11-2|TRBD2
TGTGCCAGCAGCCCCGGACTAGCGGGAATAGGGGTCCAAGAGACCCAGTACTTC
CASSPGLAGIGVQETQYF